The clone carrying this TCR beta chain occurred once. The data were taken from a study of shared T cell receptors in the human thymus. The data were produced by immunoSEQ multiplex PCR, yet TCRdb's version contains in-frame clones alone and is incomplete. This table has about 380,000 clones, 95% appearing once. The CDR3 is 21 amino acids. Germline values: CDR1 SGHVT, CDR2 SQSDAQ. V trimming: 5 bases; J trimming: 6 bases; junction bases outside the gene matches: 18. This sequence was found in a human donor. The chain recombines TRBV7-4 with TRBJ2-2, with TRBD2 identical over 16 bases. The source material was thymocytes. CDR3 amino acids: CASSPYAPGLAGGPRSGELFF. CDR3 coding DNA: TGTGCCAGCAGCCCCTACGCCCCGGGACTAGCGGGAGGGCCGCGGTCCGGGGAGCTGTTTTTT.